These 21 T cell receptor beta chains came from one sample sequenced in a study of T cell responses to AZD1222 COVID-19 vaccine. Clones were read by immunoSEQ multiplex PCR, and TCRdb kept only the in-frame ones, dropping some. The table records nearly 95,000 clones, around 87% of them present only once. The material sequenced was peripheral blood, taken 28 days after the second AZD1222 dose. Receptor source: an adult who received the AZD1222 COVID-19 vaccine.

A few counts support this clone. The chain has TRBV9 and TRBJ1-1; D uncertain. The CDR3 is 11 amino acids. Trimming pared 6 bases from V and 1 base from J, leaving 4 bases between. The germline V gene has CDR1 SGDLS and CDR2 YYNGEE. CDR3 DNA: TGTGCCAGCAAACGGAACACTGAAGCTTTCTTT. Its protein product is CASKRNTEAFF.

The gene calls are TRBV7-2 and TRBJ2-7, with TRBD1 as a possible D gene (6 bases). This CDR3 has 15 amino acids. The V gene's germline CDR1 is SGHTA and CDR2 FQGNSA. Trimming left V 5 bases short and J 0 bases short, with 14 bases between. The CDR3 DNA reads TGTGCCAGCAGCCGCGACAGGAGTACCTCCTACGAGCAGTACTTC. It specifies CASSRDRSTSYEQYF.

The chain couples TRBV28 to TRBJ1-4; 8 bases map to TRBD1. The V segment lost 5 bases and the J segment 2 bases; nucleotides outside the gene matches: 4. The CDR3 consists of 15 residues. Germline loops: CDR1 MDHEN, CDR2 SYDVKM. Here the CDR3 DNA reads TGTGCCAGCAGTGACAGGGGCACTACTAATGAAAAACTGTTTTTT. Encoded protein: CASSDRGTTNEKLFF.

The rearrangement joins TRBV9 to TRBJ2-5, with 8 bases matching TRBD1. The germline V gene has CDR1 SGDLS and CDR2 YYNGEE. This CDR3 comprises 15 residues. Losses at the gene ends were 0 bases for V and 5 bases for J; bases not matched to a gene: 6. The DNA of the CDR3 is TGTGCCAGCAGCGTAGACGAGGACAGGGAGGAGACCCAGTACTTC. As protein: CASSVDEDREETQYF.

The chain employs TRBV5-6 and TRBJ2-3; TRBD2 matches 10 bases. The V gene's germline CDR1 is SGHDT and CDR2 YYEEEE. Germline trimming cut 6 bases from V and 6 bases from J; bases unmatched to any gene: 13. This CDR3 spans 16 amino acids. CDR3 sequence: CASTHFGASGGDTQYF. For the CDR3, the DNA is TGTGCCAGCACCCATTTCGGCGCTAGCGGGGGTGATACGCAGTATTTT.

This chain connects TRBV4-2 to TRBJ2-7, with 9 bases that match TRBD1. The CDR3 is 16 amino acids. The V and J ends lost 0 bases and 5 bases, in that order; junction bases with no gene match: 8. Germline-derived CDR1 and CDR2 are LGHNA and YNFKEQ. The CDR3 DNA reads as TGTGCCAGCAGCCAAGATCCGGGACAGGGTAATAACGAGCAGTACTTC. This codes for CASSQDPGQGNNEQYF.

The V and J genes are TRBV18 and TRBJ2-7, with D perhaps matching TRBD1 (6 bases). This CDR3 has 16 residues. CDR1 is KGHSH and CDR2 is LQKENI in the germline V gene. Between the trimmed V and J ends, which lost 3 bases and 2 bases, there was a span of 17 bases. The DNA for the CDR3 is TGTGCCAGCTCACCCCCAAGGGGGTCCCTTGCCTACGAGCAGTACTTC. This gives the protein CASSPPRGSLAYEQYF.

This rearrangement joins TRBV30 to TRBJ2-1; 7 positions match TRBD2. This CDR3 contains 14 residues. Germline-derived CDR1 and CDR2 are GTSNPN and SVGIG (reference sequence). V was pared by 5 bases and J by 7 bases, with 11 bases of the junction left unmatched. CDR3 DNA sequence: TGTGCCTGGGAACAAGGACTAGGAGGGAATGAGCAGTTCTTC. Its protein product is CAWEQGLGGNEQFF.

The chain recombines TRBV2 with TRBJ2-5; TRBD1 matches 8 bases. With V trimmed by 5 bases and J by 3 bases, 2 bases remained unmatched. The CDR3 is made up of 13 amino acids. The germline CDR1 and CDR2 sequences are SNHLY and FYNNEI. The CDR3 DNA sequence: TGTGCCAGCAGTAAGGACAGGGAAGAGACCCAGTACTTC. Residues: CASSKDREETQYF.

CDR3 loop: CASGPSGAITDTQYF. CDR3 DNA: TGTGCTAGTGGTCCTAGCGGTGCCATCACAGATACGCAGTATTTT. The chain couples TRBV12-5 to TRBJ2-3; 7 bases are a match to TRBD2. The CDR3 extends over 15 amino acids. V shed 5 bases and J 2 bases; nucleotides not matched to a gene: 7. Germline V CDR1 and CDR2: LGHNT, FRNRAP.

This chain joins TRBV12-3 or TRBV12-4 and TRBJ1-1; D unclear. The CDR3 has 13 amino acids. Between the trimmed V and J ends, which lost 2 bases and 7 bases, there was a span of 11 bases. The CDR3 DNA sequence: TGTGCCAGCAGTTTAAGGCCAGAGAGTGAAGCTTTCTTT. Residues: CASSLRPESEAFF.

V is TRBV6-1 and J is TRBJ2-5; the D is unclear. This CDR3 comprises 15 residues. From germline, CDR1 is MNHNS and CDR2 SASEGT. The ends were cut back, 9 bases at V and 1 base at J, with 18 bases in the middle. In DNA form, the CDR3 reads TGTGCCAGTCGTGAAGGGCCGGGCGGCCAAGAGACCCAGTACTTC. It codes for CASREGPGGQETQYF.

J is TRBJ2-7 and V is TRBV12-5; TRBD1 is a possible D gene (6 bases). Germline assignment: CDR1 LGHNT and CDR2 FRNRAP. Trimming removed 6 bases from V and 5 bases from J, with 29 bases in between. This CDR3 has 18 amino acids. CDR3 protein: CASGPSGNVLGTWDEQYF. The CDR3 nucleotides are TGTGCTAGTGGCCCCTCCGGTAATGTCTTAGGGACATGGGACGAGCAGTACTTC.

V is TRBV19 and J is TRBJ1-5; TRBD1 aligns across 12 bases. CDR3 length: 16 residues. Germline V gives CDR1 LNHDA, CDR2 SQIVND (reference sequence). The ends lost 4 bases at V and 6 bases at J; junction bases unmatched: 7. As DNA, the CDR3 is TGTGCCAGTAGTAACCCCGGGACAGGGGGCCGTCAGCCCCAGCATTTT. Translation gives CASSNPGTGGRQPQHF.

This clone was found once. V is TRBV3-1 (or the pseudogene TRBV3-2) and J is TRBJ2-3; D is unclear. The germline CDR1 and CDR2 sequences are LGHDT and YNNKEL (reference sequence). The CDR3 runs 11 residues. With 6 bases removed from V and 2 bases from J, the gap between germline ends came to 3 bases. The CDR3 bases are TGTGCCAGCAGTGCCACAGATACGCAGTATTTT. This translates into CASSATDTQYF.

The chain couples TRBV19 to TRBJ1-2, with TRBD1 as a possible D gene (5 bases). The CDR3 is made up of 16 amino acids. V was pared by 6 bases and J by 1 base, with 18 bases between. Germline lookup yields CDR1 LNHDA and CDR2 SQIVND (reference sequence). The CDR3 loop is CASSPYDGDYNYGYTF. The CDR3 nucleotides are TGTGCCAGTAGCCCCTACGATGGGGACTATAACTATGGCTACACCTTC.

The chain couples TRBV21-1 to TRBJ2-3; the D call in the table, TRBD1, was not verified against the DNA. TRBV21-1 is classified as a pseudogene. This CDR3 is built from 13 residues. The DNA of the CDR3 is TGTGCCAGCAGCAGACAGGGCACAGATACGCAGTATTTT. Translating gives CASSRQGTDTQYF.

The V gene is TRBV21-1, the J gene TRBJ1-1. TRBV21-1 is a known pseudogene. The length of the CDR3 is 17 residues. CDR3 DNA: TGTGCCAGCAGCAAAGTGCCTCGGGATGAGGGAGGCACTGAAGCTTTCTTT. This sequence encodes CASSKVPRDEGGTEAFF.

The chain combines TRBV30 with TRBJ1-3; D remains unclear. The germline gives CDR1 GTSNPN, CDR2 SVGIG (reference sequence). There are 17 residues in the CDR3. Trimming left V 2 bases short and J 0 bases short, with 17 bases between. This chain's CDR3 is CAWSLTDHLSSGNTIYF. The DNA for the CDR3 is TGTGCCTGGAGTCTGACCGATCACCTAAGCTCTGGAAACACCATATATTTT.

The CDR3 DNA sequence: TGTGCCAGCAGCTTGACCGGGACCTCCACCGGGGAGCTGTTTTTT. Translation gives CASSLTGTSTGELFF. The chain links TRBV7-3 to TRBJ2-2, with D perhaps being TRBD1 or TRBD2 (5 bases each). V lost 3 bases, J lost 4 bases, and 12 bases lay in between. CDR1 SGHTA and CDR2 FQGTGA come from the germline V gene. The CDR3 runs 15 residues.

The CDR3 region is CASSLDPRTLSTDTQYF. In nucleotides, the CDR3 is TGTGCCAGCAGCTTAGATCCCAGGACCCTAAGCACAGATACGCAGTATTTT. The chain employs TRBV11-2 and TRBJ2-3; D is undetermined. This CDR3 spans 17 amino acids. Trimming shortened V by 0 bases and J by 0 bases, and 13 bases separated the two germline ends. Germline-derived CDR1 and CDR2 are SGHAT and FQNNGV.